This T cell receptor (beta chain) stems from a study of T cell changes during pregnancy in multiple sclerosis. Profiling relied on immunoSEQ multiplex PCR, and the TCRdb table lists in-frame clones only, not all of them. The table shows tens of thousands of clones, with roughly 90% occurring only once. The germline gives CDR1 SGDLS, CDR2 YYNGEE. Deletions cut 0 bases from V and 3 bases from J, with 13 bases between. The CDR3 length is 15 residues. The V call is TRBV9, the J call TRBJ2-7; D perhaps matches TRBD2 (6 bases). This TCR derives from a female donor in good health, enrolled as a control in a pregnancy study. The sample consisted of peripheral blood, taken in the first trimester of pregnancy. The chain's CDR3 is CASSVEGSEGYEQYF. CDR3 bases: TGTGCCAGCAGCGTAGAAGGGTCGGAGGGCTACGAGCAGTACTTC.